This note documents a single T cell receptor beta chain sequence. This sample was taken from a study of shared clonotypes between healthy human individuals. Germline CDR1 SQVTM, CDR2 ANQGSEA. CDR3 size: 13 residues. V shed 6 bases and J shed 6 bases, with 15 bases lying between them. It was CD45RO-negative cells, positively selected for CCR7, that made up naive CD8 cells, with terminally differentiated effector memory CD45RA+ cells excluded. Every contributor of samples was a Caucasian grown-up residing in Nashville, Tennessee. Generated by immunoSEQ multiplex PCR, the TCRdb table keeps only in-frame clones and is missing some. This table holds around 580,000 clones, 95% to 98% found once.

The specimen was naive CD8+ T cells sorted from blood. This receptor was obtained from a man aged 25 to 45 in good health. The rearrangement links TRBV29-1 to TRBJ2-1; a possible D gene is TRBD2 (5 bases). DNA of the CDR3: TGCAGCGTGATGTCCGGGATCACCAATGAGCAGTTCTTC. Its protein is CSVMSGITNEQFF.